This T cell receptor beta chain was documented in a study of human CD8 memory T cell subsets. The CDR3 is made up of 17 amino acids. The germline V gene has CDR1 LGHNA and CDR2 YNFKEQ. Classification as TPEX applied to CCR7+ PD-1+ TIGIT+ early memory CD8+ T cells bearing exhausted-like traits. UMI-labeled 5' RACE produced the TCR beta libraries. TCRdb re-called the 5' RACE reads and gives one entry per CDR3 protein, without DNA. The sample has about 6,700 distinct CDR3 sequences. Comment on this clonotype: Its specificity is unknown.

Findings of the study overall: Stem-like memory and precursor exhausted T cell repertoires overlapped minimally with each other. A similarly high level of diversity characterized stem-like memory and precursor exhausted T cells, unlike effector memory cells.

The sample consisted of CD8+ T cells from PBMCs. The TCR comes from a human donor in good health. This chain uses TRBV4-2 with TRBJ1-4; checking the TCRdb D call of TRBD1 is not possible without DNA. The CDR3 region is CASSQEQGWQGEEKLFF.